The following is a T cell receptor beta chain sequence with its context. The CDR3 loop spans 14 amino acids. V lost 6 bases to trimming and J lost 0 bases; unmatched junction nucleotides: 1. Germline values: CDR1 MNHEY, CDR2 SVGAGI. Method: immunoSEQ multiplex PCR; TCRdb's copy keeps in-frame clones and lacks some. The data show 40,000 or so clones, with over 70% seen just once and 20% to 25% held by the top ten. This sample stems from a study of control samples from healthy donors and cancer patients. The V gene is TRBV6-5, the J gene TRBJ1-5; 8 bases align to TRBD1. The TCR was taken from a woman in her sixties or seventies with lung cancer. Source material: PBMCs. The CDR3, as DNA: TGTGCCAGCAGCGGACAGGGTAGCAATCAGCCCCAGCATTTT. Translation gives CASSGQGSNQPQHF.